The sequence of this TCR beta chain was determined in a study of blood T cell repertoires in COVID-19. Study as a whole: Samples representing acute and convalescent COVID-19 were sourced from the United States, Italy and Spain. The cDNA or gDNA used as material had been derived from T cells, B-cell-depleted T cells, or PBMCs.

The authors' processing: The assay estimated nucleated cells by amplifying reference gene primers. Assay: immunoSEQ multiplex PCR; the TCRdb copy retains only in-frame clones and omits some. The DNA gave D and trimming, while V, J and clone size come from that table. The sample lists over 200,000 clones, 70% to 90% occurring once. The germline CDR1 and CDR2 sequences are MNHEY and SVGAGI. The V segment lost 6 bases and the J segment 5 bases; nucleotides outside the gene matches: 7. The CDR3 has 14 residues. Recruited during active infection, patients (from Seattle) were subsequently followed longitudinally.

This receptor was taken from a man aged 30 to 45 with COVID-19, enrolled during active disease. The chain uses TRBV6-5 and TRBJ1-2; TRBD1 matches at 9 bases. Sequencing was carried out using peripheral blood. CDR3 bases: TGTGCCAGCAGCCTAGACAGGGGGGGGTATGGCTACACCTTC. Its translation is CASSLDRGGYGYTF.